Each of the 16 T cell receptor beta chains below was sequenced from the same sample in a study of T-cell reconstitution after alpha-beta-depleted transplantation in children (dated by TCRdb to the mid-2010s). The treatment or condition label on this specimen signifies: allogeneic hematopoietic cell transplantation with graft depleted of TCRalphabeta T cells and CD19 B cells. To prepare the library, PCR was applied. TCRdb shows the sequencer as Illumina HiSeq 2500. Molecular barcoding was employed in the preparation of TCR libraries, with unique molecular identifiers being used to normalize TCRbeta repertoire quantification. TCRdb took the public reads, trimmed them with fastp at Q25, ran MiXCR for clone calling and kept in-frame beta chains. For every CDR3 protein sequence, its rows merge into one entry that carries the most common genes and DNA. The sample table contains around 700,000 distinct CDR3 sequences; only one count was recorded for less than 15% of them. The leading ten clones occupy around 0.76% of the sample.

The sample in question was PBMCs, obtained before TCRalphabeta/CD19-depleted stem cell transplant. Receptors were obtained from a girl aged 2-9 years with congenital amegakaryocytic thrombocytopenia, due to receive a stem cell transplant.

V and J are TRBV7-2 and TRBJ2-1; 9 nucleotides align to TRBD2. V gave up 6 bases and J gave up 8 bases; unmatched junction bases: 5. This CDR3 contains 13 residues. Looked up from germline, CDR1 is SGHTA and CDR2 is FQGNSA. The chain's CDR3 is CASRIAGADEQFF. As DNA, the CDR3 is TGTGCCAGCAGGATAGCGGGAGCCGATGAGCAGTTCTTC.

This clonotype showed up many times. This sequence joins TRBV5-1 and TRBJ1-3, with D hard to call. Germline assignment: CDR1 SGHRS and CDR2 YFSETQ. V shed 2 bases and J shed 0 bases, with 9 bases lying between them. CDR3 length: 15 amino acids. CDR3 sequence (DNA): TGCGCCAGCAGCTTCGGAACACTCTCTGGAAACACCATATATTTT. It encodes CASSFGTLSGNTIYF.

This clonotype occurred many times. V gene TRBV5-1 combines with J gene TRBJ1-1; weak D call: TRBD1 (5 bases). The CDR3 has 13 amino acids. Trimming took off 1 base at V and 11 bases at J, with 15 bases between the two ends. Germline V gene lookup returns CDR1 SGHRS and CDR2 YFSETQ. CDR3 nucleotides: TGCGCCAGCAGCTTGATTGGGACTGAACTGGCTTTCTTT. Its translation is CASSLIGTELAFF.

At least ten counts were recorded for this clonotype. This chain connects TRBV18 to TRBJ2-7; 8 bases map to TRBD1. The germline V gene encodes CDR1 KGHSH and CDR2 LQKENI. The CDR3 has 14 residues. V shed 0 bases and J 3 bases; nucleotides not matched to a gene: 1. DNA for the CDR3: TGTGCCAGCTCACCACCAGACAGGGGCTACGAGCAGTACTTC. Its protein is CASSPPDRGYEQYF.

CDR3 in DNA: TGTGCCAGCAGTTTTGTGACAGGGGCAGGCCGAACCGGGGAGCTGTTTTTT. It specifies CASSFVTGAGRTGELFF. V usage is TRBV12-3 or TRBV12-4 and J usage is TRBJ2-2; TRBD1 aligns across 8 bases. Germline trimming cut 3 bases from V and 5 bases from J; bases unmatched to any gene: 11. The length of the CDR3 is 17 residues.

This sequence joins TRBV20-1 and TRBJ2-7, with 13 bases lining up with TRBD2. Per the germline V gene, CDR1 is DFQATT and CDR2 is SNEGSKA (reference sequence). CDR3 length equals 15 residues. Trimming at V came to 1 base and at J to 3 bases, leaving 3 bases not matched to a gene. CDR3 sequence: CSARVRTSGSYEQYF. CDR3 sequence (DNA): TGCAGTGCTAGAGTCCGGACTAGCGGGAGCTACGAGCAGTACTTC.

A word on this clonotype: One end of the junction fails to match germline, which may point to a read error. This chain joins TRBV28 and TRBJ2-5; 9 nucleotides agree with TRBD1. Germline V gene lookup returns CDR1 MDHEN and CDR2 SYDVKM. CDR3 length: 13 residues. In DNA form, the CDR3 reads TGTGCCAGCCTGACAGGGGGTCGAGAGACCCCGTACTTC. It encodes CASLTGGRETPYF. The variable domain in full, completed from reference TRBV28 and TRBJ2-5, reads DVKVTQSSRYLVKRTGEKVFLECVQDMDHENMFWYRQDPGLGLRLIYFSYDVKMKEKGDIPEGYSVSREKKERFSLILESASTNQTSMYLCASLTGGRETPYFGPGTRLLVL.

This chain connects TRBV20-1 to TRBJ1-1, with unresolved D. Trimming left V 0 bases short and J 4 bases short, with 18 bases between. The CDR3 is 16 residues long. Germline-derived CDR1 and CDR2 are DFQATT and SNEGSKA (reference sequence). For the CDR3, the DNA is TGCAGTGCTAGAGATCAAATTAGTTTTTCCCTCACTGAAGCTTTCTTT. As protein: CSARDQISFSLTEAFF.

This clonotype was seen repeatedly, ten times or more. The chain links TRBV18 to TRBJ2-1; 9 nucleotides agree with TRBD2. With V trimmed by 2 bases and J by 0 bases, 8 bases remained unmatched. This CDR3 contains 18 residues. CDR1 KGHSH and CDR2 LQKENI come from the germline V gene. CDR3: CASSPVPSGTSSYNEQFF. The CDR3 nucleotides read TGTGCCAGCTCACCAGTTCCTAGCGGGACGAGCTCCTACAATGAGCAGTTCTTC.

This clonotype showed up many times. This rearrangement joins TRBV12-3 or TRBV12-4 to TRBJ2-7; TRBD1 aligns across 11 bases. J gave up 3 bases and V 4 bases, and 5 bases lay outside the gene matches. This CDR3 spans 15 amino acids. The CDR3 region is CASSSDRGLIYEQYF. The DNA for the CDR3 is TGTGCCAGCAGTTCGGACAGGGGGCTTATCTACGAGCAGTACTTC.

This clonotype was observed a few times. The genes are TRBV5-1 and TRBJ2-5, with TRBD2 as a possible D gene (6 bases). V lost 0 bases, J lost 1 base, and 7 bases lay in between. The CDR3 sequence is 14 residues long. Looked up from germline, CDR1 is SGHRS and CDR2 is YFSETQ. DNA for the CDR3: TGCGCCAGCAGCTTGGGGACTACCCAAGAGACCCAGTACTTC. As protein: CASSLGTTQETQYF.

This clonotype was recorded many times. The chain carries TRBV20-1 and TRBJ1-5, with 8 nucleotides matching TRBD1. The CDR3 consists of 14 residues. V trimming: 5 bases; J trimming: 7 bases; junction bases outside the gene matches: 10. Germline assignment: CDR1 DFQATT and CDR2 SNEGSKA (reference sequence). The CDR3 DNA sequence: TGCAGTGCTCGACAGGGGAACGAAATACAGCCCCAGCATTTT. This gives the protein CSARQGNEIQPQHF.

This chain uses TRBV7-9 with TRBJ1-1; the D gene is possibly TRBD1 (5 bases). V lost 3 bases and J lost 3, with 14 bases in between. The CDR3 loop spans 15 amino acids. The germline CDR1 and CDR2 sequences are SEHNR and FQNEAQ (reference sequence). This chain's CDR3 is CASSFPPEGHTEAFF. The CDR3 bases are TGTGCCAGCAGCTTCCCACCCGAGGGGCACACTGAAGCTTTCTTT.

The V gene is TRBV20-1, the J gene TRBJ1-2, with TRBD1 identical over 9 bases. V was pared by 2 bases and J by 3 bases, with 13 bases of the junction left unmatched. Germline assignment: CDR1 DFQATT and CDR2 SNEGSKA (reference sequence). The CDR3 length is 17 residues. The CDR3 loop is CSARPTGGGLSHYGYTF. The CDR3 DNA reads TGCAGTGCTAGACCGACAGGGGGAGGGTTGTCTCACTATGGCTACACCTTC.

This clonotype was recorded many times. The rearrangement uses TRBV5-1 and TRBJ2-1; 7 nucleotides agree with TRBD2. This CDR3 region has 22 residues. Germline V gene lookup returns CDR1 SGHRS and CDR2 YFSETQ. V trimming: 1 base; J trimming: 0 bases; junction bases outside the gene matches: 22. CDR3 protein: CASSLKPSKWGLSGNSYNEQFF. CDR3 DNA: TGCGCCAGCAGCTTGAAACCCAGCAAGTGGGGGTTGAGCGGGAACTCCTACAATGAGCAGTTCTTC.

This clonotype was counted between two and nine times. The rearrangement joins TRBV20-1 to TRBJ2-7; D may be TRBD1 or TRBD2 (6 bases each). Germline loops: CDR1 DFQATT, CDR2 SNEGSKA (reference sequence). There are 16 residues in the CDR3. V lost 0 bases and J lost 6, with 21 bases in between. The CDR3 here is CSARDPGGLGLVEQYF. CDR3 in DNA: TGCAGTGCTAGAGACCCTGGGGGGCTAGGGTTGGTCGAGCAGTACTTC.